This T cell receptor (beta chain) appears in the sequencing data of a study of blood T cell repertoires in COVID-19. For the study at large: The United States, Italy and Spain provided the acute and convalescent COVID-19 samples. PBMCs, B-cell-depleted T cells, or T cells provided the cDNA or gDNA that made up the material.

As handled by the study authors: Nucleated cell counts were estimated from reference gene primer amplification. Method: immunoSEQ multiplex PCR; TCRdb's copy keeps in-frame clones and lacks some. V and J calls and clone size are as listed in that table; D and trimming were resolved from the DNA. Among roughly 110,000 clones listed, around 86% were seen once. CDR1 is GTSNPN, CDR2 SVGIG, per germline (reference sequence). The V and J ends lost 5 bases and 5 bases, in that order; junction bases with no gene match: 8. The CDR3 has 14 residues. The sequence was obtained from a man aged 35-49 years with acute or convalescent COVID-19. V gene TRBV30 combines with J gene TRBJ1-5, with TRBD1 matching over 8 bases. The sequenced sample was peripheral blood. CDR3 sequence reads: CAWAVAQGDQPQHF. The CDR3 DNA reads TGTGCCTGGGCGGTCGCACAGGGGGATCAGCCCCAGCATTTT.